These 5 T cell receptor beta chains originate from one sample sequenced in a study of glioma-infiltrating T cells after dendritic cell vaccination (dated by TCRdb to about 2016). The receptor library was made with the immunoSEQ multiplex PCR assay. This immuneACCESS table, as held by TCRdb, lists in-frame sequences with V and J called but not all clones. Of the missing ones, under half trace to an unresolved V gene in checked studies; the others have no known cause. Counted in this sample were about 99,000 clones; roughly 79% of them appeared once. The ten most abundant clones make up about an eighth of the sample. The sample in question was blood, obtained before dendritic cell vaccination. These receptors were collected from a human donor with glioblastoma.

This clone came up once. In nucleotides, the CDR3 is TGTGCCAGCAGCTTAGCCGGGACAGTTTACAATGAGCAGTTCTTC. Its protein is CASSLAGTVYNEQFF. This sequence joins TRBV11-2 and TRBJ2-1, with 7 bases that match TRBD1. The germline gives CDR1 SGHAT, CDR2 FQNNGV. Unmatched junction bases numbered 4, after V lost 1 base and J lost 4 bases. The CDR3 sequence is 15 residues long.

V and J are TRBV5-5 and TRBJ1-2; D perhaps matches TRBD1 (5 bases). Looked up from germline, CDR1 is SGHKS and CDR2 is YYEKEE (reference sequence). The V and J ends lost 4 bases and 5 bases respectively, with 15 bases between them. The CDR3 sequence is 14 residues long. CDR3 in amino acids: CASSPPTGWYGYTF. CDR3 nucleotide sequence: TGTGCCAGCAGCCCCCCCACAGGCTGGTATGGCTACACCTTC.

The rearrangement joins TRBV7-2 to TRBJ2-7, with TRBD2 as a possible D gene (6 bases). This CDR3 is built from 11 residues. From germline, CDR1 is SGHTA and CDR2 FQGNSA. V shed 10 bases and J shed 3 bases, with 10 bases lying between them. CDR3 DNA: TGTGCCACCGGGAGTGGCTACGAGCAGTACTTC. Translation gives CATGSGYEQYF.

The gene calls are TRBV7-2 and TRBJ1-4; possible D gene TRBD1, 6 bases. The germline CDR1 and CDR2 sequences are SGHTA and FQGNSA. This CDR3 is built from 17 residues. V lost 5 bases, J lost 10 bases, and 26 bases lay in between. This chain's CDR3 is CASSDGQRRQRTRKLFF. In DNA form, the CDR3 reads TGTGCCAGCAGCGATGGACAGAGACGTCAACGAACGCGAAAACTGTTTTTT.

V usage is TRBV5-4 and J usage is TRBJ2-3; D might be TRBD1 (6 bases). The CDR3 extends over 16 amino acids. The germline V gene has CDR1 SGHNT and CDR2 YYREEE (reference sequence). The germline V and J ends were trimmed by 4 bases and 0 bases, with 15 bases remaining between them. The CDR3 sequence is CASSPRGYASTDTQYF. The CDR3 DNA reads as TGTGCCAGCAGCCCCAGGGGATATGCAAGCACAGATACGCAGTATTTT.